One and the same sample provided the 7 T cell receptor beta chains below, sequenced in a study of cytomegalovirus exposure and HLA in healthy donors. A multiplex PCR was run with 60 Vbeta primers and 13 Jbeta primers. Measured with immunoSEQ multiplex PCR; TCRdb has only the in-frame clones, and not every one. There are 150,000 to 200,000 clones in the sample; approximately 71% occur only once, and roughly 1.4% lies in the top ten. The source material was PBMCs. All receptors derive from a man over 45 in good health and CMV-seronegative.

The rearrangement uses TRBV2 and TRBJ2-4; 8 bases map to TRBD1. With V trimmed by 6 bases and J by 0 bases, 13 bases remained unmatched. The CDR3 covers 18 residues. CDR1 is SNHLY, CDR2 FYNNEI, per germline. CDR3 coding DNA: TGTGCCAGCAGCCATATGACAGGGGCGACGGGAGCCAAAAACATTCAGTACTTC. The encoded protein is CASSHMTGATGAKNIQYF.

The CDR3, as DNA: TGTGCCAGCAGCTTGACTAGGTTCACAGATACGCAGTATTTT. Translating gives CASSLTRFTDTQYF. V and J are TRBV5-4 and TRBJ2-3; TRBD2 is a possible D gene (5 bases). CDR3 size: 14 residues. CDR1 SGHNT and CDR2 YYREEE come from the germline V gene (reference sequence). V lost 1 base and J 2 bases, leaving 8 bases between the germline ends.

The CDR3 loop reads CASRLSGGSRTDTQYF. The CDR3 nucleotides are TGCGCCAGCAGACTTAGCGGGGGTTCCCGCACAGATACGCAGTATTTT. The rearrangement uses TRBV4-1 and TRBJ2-3; 9 bases agree with TRBD2. V lost 6 bases and J lost 1; bases outside the gene matches: 8. Germline V gene sequence: CDR1 MGHRA, CDR2 YSYEKL. This CDR3 region has 16 residues.

The rearrangement uses TRBV5-1 and TRBJ2-1; 12 bases are shared with TRBD1. The ends lost 1 base at V and 0 bases at J; junction bases unmatched: 8. CDR1 and CDR2 from the germline V gene are SGHRS and YFSETQ. The CDR3 extends over 19 amino acids. CDR3 loop: CASSLIGTGGLSSYNEQFF. The CDR3, as DNA: TGCGCCAGCAGCTTGATTGGGACAGGGGGCCTAAGCTCCTACAATGAGCAGTTCTTC.

The chain joins TRBV7-2 to TRBJ1-2; possible D gene TRBD1, 6 bases. The CDR3 runs 16 residues. Trimming took 0 bases from V and 3 from J, leaving 14 bases between them. CDR1 is SGHTA, CDR2 FQGNSA, per germline. The CDR3: CASSLAGGARDYGYTF. The CDR3 DNA reads TGTGCCAGCAGCTTAGCGGGGGGGGCTAGGGACTATGGCTACACCTTC.

V gene TRBV5-1 combines with J gene TRBJ1-1; TRBD1 matches at 9 bases. Germline V gene sequence: CDR1 SGHRS, CDR2 YFSETQ. The CDR3 runs 13 residues. The V gene end was trimmed by 2 bases and the J gene end by 7 bases; junction bases not matched to a gene: 3. CDR3 in amino acids: CASSLQGAVEAFF. In nucleotides, the CDR3 is TGCGCCAGCAGCTTACAGGGGGCTGTTGAAGCTTTCTTT.

This rearrangement joins TRBV19 to TRBJ2-7; the D is unclear. The CDR3 extends over 15 amino acids. V lost 5 bases and J lost 5, with 19 bases in between. The germline gives CDR1 LNHDA, CDR2 SQIVND (reference sequence). In DNA form, the CDR3 reads TGTGCCAGTAGTCGTACCGGGTCCCCACTCGACGAGCAGTACTTC. Translating it yields CASSRTGSPLDEQYF.